A single T cell receptor (beta chain) is shown here with its context. The CDR3 runs 16 residues. CDR1 SEHNR and CDR2 FQNEAQ come from the germline V gene (reference sequence). Trimming took 1 base from V and 4 from J, leaving 16 bases between them. These data are taken from a study of blood T cell repertoires in COVID-19. Study-wide context: T cells, B-cell-depleted T cells, or PBMCs provided the cDNA or gDNA that served as material.

The repertoire was sequenced with immunoSEQ multiplex PCR; TCRdb's copy has only in-frame clones and lacks some. This sample yields about 140,000 clones, of which over 80% are seen a single time; 9.5% to 11% belongs to the top ten. The chain is built from TRBV7-9 and TRBJ1-2; D ambiguous. The receptor comes from a woman over 75 with acute or convalescent COVID-19. Specimen: peripheral blood. The CDR3 protein is CASSLEGRGSSYGYTF. The DNA for the CDR3 is TGTGCCAGCAGCTTAGAGGGCAGAGGGTCCTCCTATGGCTACACCTTC.